This T cell receptor beta chain originates from a study of beta chain features in type 1 diabetes. Study-wide results and caveats: A definitive answer on HLA type influencing TCRB rearrangement was not reached here.

Regarding this clone: The antigen is unknown.

Expressed TCRB transcripts got sequenced, as all isolated RNA was reverse transcribed. Produced via immunoSEQ multiplex PCR; TCRdb's table is partial and in-frame only. Of about 290,000 clones detected, under 8.5% appear once; the ten largest clones hold over 0.8%. The CDR3 consists of 17 residues. Germline trimming cut 2 bases from V and 4 bases from J; bases unmatched to any gene: 6. The germline gives CDR1 MNHNS, CDR2 SASEGT. Using CD45RO/CCR7/CD25/CD127/CD95/CD27, CD4+ naive, central memory, regulatory and stem cell-like memory cells were sorted. The genes are TRBV6-1 and TRBJ2-5, with TRBD2 matching 14 bases. Sequenced sample: central memory CD4+ T cells from blood. This clonotype was sampled from a woman aged 18-35 years in good health. DNA of the CDR3: TGTGCCAGCAGTGAACAGGGGACTAGCGGGGGTGGAGAGACCCAGTACTTC. It specifies CASSEQGTSGGGETQYF.